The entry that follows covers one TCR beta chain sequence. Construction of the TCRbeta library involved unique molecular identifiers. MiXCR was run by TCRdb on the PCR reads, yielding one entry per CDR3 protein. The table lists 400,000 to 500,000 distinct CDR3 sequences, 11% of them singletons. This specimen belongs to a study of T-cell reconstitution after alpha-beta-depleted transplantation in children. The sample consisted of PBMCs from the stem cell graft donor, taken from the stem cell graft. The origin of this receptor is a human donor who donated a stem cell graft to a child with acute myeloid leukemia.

This chain's CDR3 is CASRRGPTYGYTF. CDR3 coding DNA: TGTGCCAGCAGACGCGGGCCCACCTATGGCTACACCTTC. The rearrangement joins TRBV6-6 to TRBJ1-2; no clear D gene. The CDR3 length is 13 residues. Trimming removed 6 bases at V and 4 bases at J, with 12 bases between. Germline V gene lookup returns CDR1 MNHNY and CDR2 SVGAGI (reference sequence).